These T cell receptor beta chains were read from a single sample in a study of blood T cell repertoires in COVID-19. The assay was immunoSEQ multiplex PCR, and TCRdb's table has in-frame clones only and misses some. The sample yields 20,000 to 30,000 clones, approximately 86% seen once. The specimen was peripheral blood. Source of these receptors: a man aged 50-59 years with active COVID-19. Both conserved end residues are part of each CDR3. The order of the fields is V gene, CDR3 length, J gene, clone size, D gene, CDR3 DNA, CDR3 protein. The D gene is left open where the match is weak. Clone size is shown for a subset of rows, as once, few, many or a class of expanded clone.

v_gene: TRBV2
len: 14
j_gene: TRBJ2-7
abundance: NA
d_gene: NA
CDR3nt: TGTGCCAGCAGTGACCGGGACAACACCTACGAGCAGTACTTC
CDR3aa: CASSDRDNTYEQYF

v_gene: TRBV5-4
len: 15
j_gene: TRBJ2-2
abundance: NA
d_gene: NA
CDR3nt: TGTGCCAGCAGCTTGTCGGGACAAAACACCGGGGAGCTGTTTTTT
CDR3aa: CASSLSGQNTGELFF

v_gene: TRBV7-2
len: 14
j_gene: TRBJ2-7
abundance: once
d_gene: NA
CDR3nt: TGTGCCAGCAGCTTAAATGGAGGGTCCTACGAGCAGTACTTC
CDR3aa: CASSLNGGSYEQYF

v_gene: TRBV7-8
len: 16
j_gene: TRBJ2-2
abundance: NA
d_gene: TRBD2
CDR3nt: TGTGCCAGCAGGACGGGGACTAGCGGGAGGTTGGGGGAGCTGTTTTTT
CDR3aa: CASRTGTSGRLGELFF

v_gene: TRBV6-1
len: 15
j_gene: TRBJ1-5
abundance: NA
d_gene: TRBD1
CDR3nt: TGTGCCAGCAGTGACACCGGACAGGGGCATCAGCCCCAGCATTTT
CDR3aa: CASSDTGQGHQPQHF

v_gene: TRBV19
len: 12
j_gene: TRBJ2-1
abundance: NA
d_gene: NA
CDR3nt: TGTGCCAGTAGTATGGGGCCGACTGAGCAGTTCTTC
CDR3aa: CASSMGPTEQFF

v_gene: TRBV6-2/TRBV6-3
len: 15
j_gene: TRBJ2-1
abundance: NA
d_gene: NA
CDR3nt: TGTGCCAGCAGCCTTAAGACAGCGTACTACAATGAGCAGTTCTTC
CDR3aa: CASSLKTAYYNEQFF

v_gene: TRBV15
len: 17
j_gene: TRBJ2-3
abundance: NA
d_gene: NA
CDR3nt: TGTGCCACCAGCAGAGCACGCAATTGGGGGCCCTCAGATACGCAGTATTTT
CDR3aa: CATSRARNWGPSDTQYF

v_gene: TRBV2
len: 14
j_gene: TRBJ2-1
abundance: NA
d_gene: TRBD1
CDR3nt: TGTGCCAGCAGTAGACAGGGGAAATACAATGAGCAGTTCTTC
CDR3aa: CASSRQGKYNEQFF

v_gene: TRBV7-2
len: 14
j_gene: TRBJ1-4
abundance: NA
d_gene: TRBD1
CDR3nt: TGTGCCAGCAGCCTACAGGGGTTTCGGGAAAAACTGTTTTTT
CDR3aa: CASSLQGFREKLFF

v_gene: TRBV9
len: 14
j_gene: TRBJ1-6
abundance: NA
d_gene: NA
CDR3nt: TGTGCCAGCAGCGTCCAGTCTCGGGATTCACCCCTCCACTTT
CDR3aa: CASSVQSRDSPLHF

v_gene: TRBV7-3
len: 14
j_gene: TRBJ2-3
abundance: NA
d_gene: TRBD2
CDR3nt: TGTGCCAGCGCCAGGAGCGGGGGCACAGATACGCAGTATTTT
CDR3aa: CASARSGGTDTQYF

v_gene: TRBV4-3
len: 15
j_gene: TRBJ1-6
abundance: NA
d_gene: NA
CDR3nt: TGCGCCAGCAGCCAAGAAGGCCAGGGAAATTCACCCCTCCACTTT
CDR3aa: CASSQEGQGNSPLHF

v_gene: TRBV4-2
len: 19
j_gene: TRBJ2-3
abundance: NA
d_gene: TRBD2
CDR3nt: TGTGCCAGCAGCCAACGAGCAGGACTAGCGGGGGGGCCTCCAGATACGCAGTATTTT
CDR3aa: CASSQRAGLAGGPPDTQYF

v_gene: TRBV11-2
len: 14
j_gene: TRBJ2-7
abundance: NA
d_gene: TRBD2
CDR3nt: TGTGCCAGCAGCTTAGCTAGCGGAAACTACGAGCAGTACTTC
CDR3aa: CASSLASGNYEQYF

v_gene: TRBV6-2/TRBV6-3
len: 14
j_gene: TRBJ2-7
abundance: NA
d_gene: TRBD1
CDR3nt: TGTGCCAGCAGTAGGACAGGGAGGCCTGACGAGCAGTACTTC
CDR3aa: CASSRTGRPDEQYF

v_gene: TRBV30
len: 14
j_gene: TRBJ1-4
abundance: NA
d_gene: TRBD1
CDR3nt: TGTGCCTGGAATCGGGACAGGGTCAATGAAAAACTGTTTTTT
CDR3aa: CAWNRDRVNEKLFF

v_gene: TRBV7-6
len: 18
j_gene: TRBJ2-7
abundance: NA
d_gene: TRBD2
CDR3nt: TGTGCCAGCAGCCCAATGCCGGGACTAGCGGGGAACTCCTACGAGCAGTACTTC
CDR3aa: CASSPMPGLAGNSYEQYF

v_gene: TRBV5-4
len: 15
j_gene: TRBJ2-7
abundance: NA
d_gene: NA
CDR3nt: TGTGCCAGCAGCCCATATAGCGGTACGTCCTACGAGCAGTACTTC
CDR3aa: CASSPYSGTSYEQYF

v_gene: TRBV6-5
len: 13
j_gene: TRBJ1-5
abundance: NA
d_gene: NA
CDR3nt: TGTGCCAGCAGTCTGGCGGTGTTTCAGCCCCAGCATTTT
CDR3aa: CASSLAVFQPQHF

v_gene: TRBV7-3
len: 16
j_gene: TRBJ2-2
abundance: NA
d_gene: NA
CDR3nt: TGTGCCAGCAGCTTAATAGCGCCTGCGAACACCGGGGAGCTGTTTTTT
CDR3aa: CASSLIAPANTGELFF

v_gene: TRBV18
len: 16
j_gene: TRBJ2-2
abundance: once
d_gene: TRBD1
CDR3nt: TGTGCCAGCTCACCACCGGACAGGGGAATAACCGGGGAGCTGTTTTTT
CDR3aa: CASSPPDRGITGELFF

v_gene: TRBV28
len: 15
j_gene: TRBJ1-5
abundance: NA
d_gene: TRBD1
CDR3nt: TGTGCCAGCAGGGTCACAGGGGCCAGCAATCAGCCCCAGCATTTT
CDR3aa: CASRVTGASNQPQHF

v_gene: TRBV6-1
len: 15
j_gene: TRBJ2-7
abundance: NA
d_gene: NA
CDR3nt: TGTGCCAGCAGTGAAGGGGGCGGATACTCCTACGAGCAGTACTTC
CDR3aa: CASSEGGGYSYEQYF

v_gene: TRBV7-2
len: 15
j_gene: TRBJ2-2
abundance: NA
d_gene: NA
CDR3nt: TGTGCCAGCAGCTCCGGAGGCTCCAACACCGGGGAGCTGTTTTTT
CDR3aa: CASSSGGSNTGELFF

v_gene: TRBV2
len: 13
j_gene: TRBJ2-5
abundance: NA
d_gene: NA
CDR3nt: TGTGCCAGCAGTGATGAGTTAGTAAAGACCCAGTACTTC
CDR3aa: CASSDELVKTQYF

v_gene: TRBV4-3
len: 15
j_gene: TRBJ2-5
abundance: NA
d_gene: TRBD2
CDR3nt: TGCGCCAGCAGCCAAGACACTAGCGGGCAAGAGACCCAGTACTTC
CDR3aa: CASSQDTSGQETQYF

v_gene: TRBV18
len: 14
j_gene: TRBJ2-7
abundance: NA
d_gene: NA
CDR3nt: TGTGCCAGCTCACCGACTTTACAGGGTAACGAGCAGTACTTC
CDR3aa: CASSPTLQGNEQYF

v_gene: TRBV19
len: 15
j_gene: TRBJ1-3
abundance: once
d_gene: TRBD1
CDR3nt: TGTGCCAGTAGTAGCCCGGGACAGACTGGAAACGCCATATATTTT
CDR3aa: CASSSPGQTGNAIYF

v_gene: TRBV5-1
len: 14
j_gene: TRBJ1-4
abundance: NA
d_gene: NA
CDR3nt: TGCGCCAGCAGCAGGGGGGGGACGAATGAAAAACTGTTTTTT
CDR3aa: CASSRGGTNEKLFF

v_gene: TRBV11-2
len: 14
j_gene: TRBJ1-3
abundance: medium-sized
d_gene: NA
CDR3nt: TGTGCCAGCTCCTCCACGAGGGCTGGAAACACCATATATTTT
CDR3aa: CASSSTRAGNTIYF

v_gene: TRBV7-2
len: 17
j_gene: TRBJ1-1
abundance: NA
d_gene: NA
CDR3nt: TGTGCCAGCAGCTTATCGGACAGCGCCCTATCGAACACTGAAGCTTTCTTT
CDR3aa: CASSLSDSALSNTEAFF

v_gene: TRBV11-3
len: 17
j_gene: TRBJ2-1
abundance: NA
d_gene: TRBD2
CDR3nt: TGTGCCAGCAGCTTAGATCACGCGGGAGGCCTGTCAAATGAGCAGTTCTTC
CDR3aa: CASSLDHAGGLSNEQFF

v_gene: TRBV9
len: 15
j_gene: TRBJ2-2
abundance: NA
d_gene: TRBD1
CDR3nt: TGTGCCAGCAGCGTCGGACAGGGTGGGTCCGGGGAGCTGTTTTTT
CDR3aa: CASSVGQGGSGELFF

v_gene: TRBV28
len: 15
j_gene: TRBJ1-6
abundance: NA
d_gene: TRBD1
CDR3nt: TGTGCCAGCAGCCCAGGGGGACAGGGACATTCACCCCTCCACTTT
CDR3aa: CASSPGGQGHSPLHF

v_gene: TRBV3-1/TRBV3-2
len: 18
j_gene: TRBJ2-7
abundance: NA
d_gene: TRBD2
CDR3nt: TGTGCCAGCAGCCAAGATAAGGGACTAGCGACCCACAGCTACGAGCAGTACTTC
CDR3aa: CASSQDKGLATHSYEQYF

v_gene: TRBV2
len: 13
j_gene: TRBJ2-7
abundance: NA
d_gene: NA
CDR3nt: TGTGCCAGCATCCCCCAGGCCTCCTACGAGCAGTACTTC
CDR3aa: CASIPQASYEQYF

v_gene: TRBV11-3
len: 14
j_gene: TRBJ1-6
abundance: NA
d_gene: NA
CDR3nt: TGTGCCAGCAGCTTTTTTGGGGAGGGTTCACCCCTCCACTTT
CDR3aa: CASSFFGEGSPLHF

v_gene: TRBV24-1
len: 14
j_gene: TRBJ1-1
abundance: NA
d_gene: TRBD1
CDR3nt: TGTGCCACCAGAACCGGGACAGGGAACACTGAAGCTTTCTTT
CDR3aa: CATRTGTGNTEAFF

v_gene: TRBV11-3
len: 17
j_gene: TRBJ2-6
abundance: NA
d_gene: NA
CDR3nt: TGTGCCAGCAGCTTAGCCTACCGGGGCTCTGGGGCCAACGTCCTGACTTTC
CDR3aa: CASSLAYRGSGANVLTF

v_gene: TRBV15
len: 13
j_gene: TRBJ2-7
abundance: once
d_gene: NA
CDR3nt: TGTGCCACCAGCAACTTTCGTGCCCACGAGCAGTACTTC
CDR3aa: CATSNFRAHEQYF

v_gene: TRBV5-6
len: 15
j_gene: TRBJ1-6
abundance: NA
d_gene: TRBD1
CDR3nt: TGTGCCAGCAGCTTGGAGGACAGGTTGAATTCACCCCTCCACTTT
CDR3aa: CASSLEDRLNSPLHF

v_gene: TRBV9
len: 14
j_gene: TRBJ2-5
abundance: once
d_gene: NA
CDR3nt: TGTGCCAGCAGCGTAGAATGGCGGCCCGAGACCCAGTACTTC
CDR3aa: CASSVEWRPETQYF

v_gene: TRBV5-4
len: 13
j_gene: TRBJ1-1
abundance: few
d_gene: NA
CDR3nt: TGTGCCAGCAGCTTGGAGGGGTGGACCGGGGCTTTCTTT
CDR3aa: CASSLEGWTGAFF

v_gene: TRBV4-3
len: 15
j_gene: TRBJ1-6
abundance: NA
d_gene: NA
CDR3nt: TGCGCCAGCAGCCAAGAGGAGGGGACCTCATCACCCCTCCACTTT
CDR3aa: CASSQEEGTSSPLHF

v_gene: TRBV29-1
len: 14
j_gene: TRBJ2-1
abundance: NA
d_gene: TRBD1
CDR3nt: TGCAGCGTTGAAGGACAGGGGGCTGTTAATGAGCAGTTCTTC
CDR3aa: CSVEGQGAVNEQFF

v_gene: TRBV5-1
len: 15
j_gene: TRBJ1-2
abundance: NA
d_gene: TRBD1
CDR3nt: TGCGCCAGCAGCTTGGTGGAAGGGGGCGCCTATGGCTACACCTTC
CDR3aa: CASSLVEGGAYGYTF

v_gene: TRBV9
len: 17
j_gene: TRBJ2-6
abundance: NA
d_gene: TRBD1
CDR3nt: TGTGCCAGCAGCCCCCGGGACAGGGCGTCTGGGGCCAACGTCCTGACTTTC
CDR3aa: CASSPRDRASGANVLTF

v_gene: TRBV11-3
len: 12
j_gene: TRBJ2-2
abundance: few
d_gene: NA
CDR3nt: TGTGCCAGCAGCGAGGGTCCCGGGGAGCTGTTTTTT
CDR3aa: CASSEGPGELFF

v_gene: TRBV6-5
len: 16
j_gene: TRBJ2-5
abundance: NA
d_gene: TRBD2
CDR3nt: TGTGCCAGCAGTTACTCGAATGGGGGGGGCCAAGAGACCCAGTACTTC
CDR3aa: CASSYSNGGGQETQYF

v_gene: TRBV27
len: 11
j_gene: TRBJ1-4
abundance: NA
d_gene: NA
CDR3nt: TGTGCCAGCAGAGCCCTAGGAAAACTGTTTTTT
CDR3aa: CASRALGKLFF

v_gene: TRBV5-1
len: 15
j_gene: TRBJ1-1
abundance: NA
d_gene: NA
CDR3nt: TGCGCCAGCAGCTTGGAGGGGACTCCGAACACTGAAGCTTTCTTT
CDR3aa: CASSLEGTPNTEAFF

v_gene: TRBV5-4
len: 15
j_gene: TRBJ2-5
abundance: NA
d_gene: TRBD1
CDR3nt: TGTGCCAGCAGCCTCCTCGGGACAGGCCAAGAGACCCAGTACTTC
CDR3aa: CASSLLGTGQETQYF

v_gene: TRBV9
len: 13
j_gene: TRBJ2-1
abundance: medium-sized
d_gene: TRBD1
CDR3nt: TGTGCCACCAGCCCGGGACAGGGGTGGGGGCAGTTCTTC
CDR3aa: CATSPGQGWGQFF